These T cell receptor beta chains were read from a single sample in a study of blood T cells in healthy people across ages. MiXCR was run by TCRdb on the 5' RACE reads, yielding one entry per CDR3 protein. In the table there are about 800,000 distinct CDR3 sequences, around 25% of which are singletons. These data also featured in a second study, about T cells of mothers and their children.

Sample: blood. These TCRs come from a boy between 10 and 17 years old in good health. The CDR3 runs from the conserved cysteine through the conserved F or W. The D gene is left open where the match is weak. Only some rows state a clone size, as once, few, many or a class for expanded clones.

TRBV30	few	TRBD2	TRBJ2-1	CAWSDGTTYNEQFF	TGTGCCTGGAGTGACGGGACTACTTACAATGAGCAGTTCTTC
TRBV20-1	few	NA	TRBJ2-6	CSAAGGSSGANVLTF	TGCAGTGCGGCAGGGGGGAGCTCTGGGGCCAACGTCCTGACTTTC
TRBV6-5	NA	NA	TRBJ2-5	CASSIFRGETQYF	TGTGCCAGCAGTATCTTCAGGGGTGAGACCCAGTACTTC
TRBV4-3	once	NA	TRBJ2-7	CASSQVLSNSYEQYF	TGCGCCAGCAGCCAAGTTCTGAGTAACTCCTACGAGCAGTACTTC
TRBV7-2	NA	TRBD1	TRBJ1-3	CASSLRQGAGNTIYF	TGTGCCAGCAGTCTTAGACAGGGGGCTGGAAACACCATATATTTT
TRBV12-3/TRBV12-4	NA	NA	TRBJ2-1	CASSLFRDYNEQFF	TGTGCCAGCAGTTTATTTCGGGACTACAATGAGCAGTTCTTC
TRBV12-3/TRBV12-4	NA	NA	TRBJ1-5	CASRKDTEIQPQHF	TGTGCCAGCAGGAAGGACACGGAAATACAGCCCCAGCATTTT
TRBV15	NA	NA	TRBJ1-2	CATSPRTGRGYTF	TGTGCCACCAGCCCGCGGACGGGACGCGGCTACACCTTC
TRBV29-1	few	NA	TRBJ2-4	CSVSGQKNIQYF	TGCAGCGTTAGCGGACAGAAAAACATTCAGTACTTC
TRBV27	NA	TRBD1	TRBJ2-7	CASSLRQGNLYEQYF	TGTGCCAGCAGTTTAAGACAGGGGAATCTCTACGAGCAGTACTTC
TRBV12-3/TRBV12-4	few	NA	TRBJ2-7	CASSLALEGLYEQYF	TGTGCCAGCAGTTTAGCGTTGGAGGGGCTGTACGAGCAGTACTTC
TRBV6-5	NA	TRBD1	TRBJ1-1	CASSYRTGSEAFF	TGTGCCAGCAGTTACAGGACAGGGTCTGAAGCTTTCTTT
TRBV4-1	few	TRBD2	TRBJ2-1	CASRPTELAGIWEQFF	TGCGCCAGCAGACCAACGGAGCTAGCGGGCATTTGGGAGCAGTTCTTC
TRBV6-1	few	NA	TRBJ1-1	CASSPGPRGWNTEAFF	TGTGCCAGCAGTCCGGGCCCTAGGGGGTGGAACACTGAAGCTTTCTTT
TRBV25-1	few	NA	TRBJ2-2	CASTASSGLANTGELFF	TGTGCCAGCACCGCCTCCTCGGGGCTGGCGAACACCGGGGAGCTGTTTTTT
TRBV25-1	NA	NA	TRBJ1-2	CASSEWGRRSNYGYTF	TGTGCCAGCAGTGAATGGGGCAGGAGGTCTAACTATGGCTACACCTTC
TRBV4-3	few	TRBD2	TRBJ2-1	CASSQDTKGGPNEQFF	TGCGCCAGCAGCCAGGACACTAAGGGAGGGCCAAATGAGCAGTTCTTC
TRBV19	few	TRBD1	TRBJ2-3	CAGSGTGEADTQYF	TGTGCCGGATCGGGGACAGGGGAGGCAGATACGCAGTATTTT
TRBV24-1	NA	NA	TRBJ1-5	CATSSGAQGQPQHF	TGTGCCACCAGTTCCGGGGCGCAGGGACAGCCCCAGCATTTT
TRBV18	NA	NA	TRBJ2-1	CASSPLPGGDEQFF	TGTGCCAGCTCACCACTCCCCGGCGGCGATGAGCAGTTCTTC
TRBV20-1	few	NA	TRBJ2-7	CSADQTGYEQYF	TGCAGTGCGGACCAGACAGGCTACGAGCAGTACTTC
TRBV20-1	NA	NA	TRBJ1-2	CSARDPRQGPPNYGYTF	TGCAGTGCTAGAGATCCCCGCCAAGGGCCCCCAAACTATGGCTACACCTTC
TRBV20-1	NA	TRBD2	TRBJ2-1	CSARPPGLAGGNNEQFF	TGCAGTGCTAGGCCCCCGGGACTAGCGGGAGGGAACAACGAGCAGTTCTTC
TRBV4-2	few	NA	TRBJ1-1	CASSPEAFF	TGTGCCAGCAGCCCTGAAGCTTTCTTT